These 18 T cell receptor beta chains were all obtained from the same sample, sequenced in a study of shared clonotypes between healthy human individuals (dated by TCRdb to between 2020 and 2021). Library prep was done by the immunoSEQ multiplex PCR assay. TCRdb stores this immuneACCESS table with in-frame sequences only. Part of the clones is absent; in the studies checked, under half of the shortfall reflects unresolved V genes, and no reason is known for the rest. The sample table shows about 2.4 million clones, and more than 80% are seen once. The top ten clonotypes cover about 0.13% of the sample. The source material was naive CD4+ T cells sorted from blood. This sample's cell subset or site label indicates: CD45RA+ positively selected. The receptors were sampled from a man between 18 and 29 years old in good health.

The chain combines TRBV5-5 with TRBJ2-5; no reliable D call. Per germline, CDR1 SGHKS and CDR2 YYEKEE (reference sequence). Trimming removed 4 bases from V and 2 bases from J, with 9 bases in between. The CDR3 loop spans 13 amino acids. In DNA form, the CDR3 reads TGTGCCAGCAGCCCGGGCCCTCAAGAGACCCAGTACTTC. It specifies CASSPGPQETQYF.

CDR3 in amino acids: CASAKGASYEQYF. The CDR3 region has the DNA TGTGCCAGCGCAAAGGGTGCCTCCTACGAGCAGTACTTC. The rearrangement links TRBV6-6 to TRBJ2-7; D gene ambiguous. The length of the CDR3 is 13 residues. Per germline, CDR1 MNHNY and CDR2 SVGAGI (reference sequence). The V end lost 8 bases, the J end lost 0 bases, and 11 bases lay between the germline ends.

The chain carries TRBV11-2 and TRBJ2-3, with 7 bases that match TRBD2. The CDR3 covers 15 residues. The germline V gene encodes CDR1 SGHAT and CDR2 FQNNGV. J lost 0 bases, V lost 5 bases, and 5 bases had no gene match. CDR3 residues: CASSGRLASTDTQYF. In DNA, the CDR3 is TGTGCCAGCAGCGGGCGACTAGCCAGCACAGATACGCAGTATTTT.

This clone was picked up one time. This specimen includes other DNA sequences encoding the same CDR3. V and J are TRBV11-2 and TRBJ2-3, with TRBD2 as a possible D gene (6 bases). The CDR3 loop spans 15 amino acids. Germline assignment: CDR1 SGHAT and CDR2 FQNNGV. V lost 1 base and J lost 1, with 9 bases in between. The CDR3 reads CASSLVGGGTDTQYF. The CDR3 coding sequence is TGTGCCAGCAGCTTAGTTGGAGGGGGCACAGATACGCAGTATTTT.

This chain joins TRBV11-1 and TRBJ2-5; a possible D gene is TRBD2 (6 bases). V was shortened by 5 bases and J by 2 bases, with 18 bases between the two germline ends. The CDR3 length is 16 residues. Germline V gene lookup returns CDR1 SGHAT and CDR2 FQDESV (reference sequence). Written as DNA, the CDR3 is TGTGCCAGCAGCCAACTTGGGGAGGCGCGGCAAGAGACCCAGTACTTC. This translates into CASSQLGEARQETQYF.

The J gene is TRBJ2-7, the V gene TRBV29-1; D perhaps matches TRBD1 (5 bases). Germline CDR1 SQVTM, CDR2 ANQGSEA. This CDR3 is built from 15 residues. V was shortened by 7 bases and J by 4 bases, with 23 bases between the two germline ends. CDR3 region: CSALSTGDLGYEQYF. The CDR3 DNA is TGCAGCGCCCTTTCCACAGGCGACCTCGGATACGAGCAGTACTTC.

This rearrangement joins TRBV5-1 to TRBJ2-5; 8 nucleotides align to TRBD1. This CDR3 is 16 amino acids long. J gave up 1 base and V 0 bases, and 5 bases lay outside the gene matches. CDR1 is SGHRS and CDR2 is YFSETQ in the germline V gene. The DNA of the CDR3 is TGCGCCAGCAGCTTGGACCTTGGGACAGGCCAAGAGACCCAGTACTTC. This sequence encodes CASSLDLGTGQETQYF.

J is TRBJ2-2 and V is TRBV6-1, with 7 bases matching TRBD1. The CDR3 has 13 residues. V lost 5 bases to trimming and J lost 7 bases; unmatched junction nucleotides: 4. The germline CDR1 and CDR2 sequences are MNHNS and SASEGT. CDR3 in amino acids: CASSSTGIGELFF. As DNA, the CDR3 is TGTGCCAGCAGTTCGACAGGGATCGGGGAGCTGTTTTTT.

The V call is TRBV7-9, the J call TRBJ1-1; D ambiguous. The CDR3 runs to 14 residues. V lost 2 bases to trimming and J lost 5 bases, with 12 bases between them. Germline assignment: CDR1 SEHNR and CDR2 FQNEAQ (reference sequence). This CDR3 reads CASSLSLGGTEAFF. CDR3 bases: TGTGCCAGCAGCTTAAGTTTAGGTGGAACTGAAGCTTTCTTT.

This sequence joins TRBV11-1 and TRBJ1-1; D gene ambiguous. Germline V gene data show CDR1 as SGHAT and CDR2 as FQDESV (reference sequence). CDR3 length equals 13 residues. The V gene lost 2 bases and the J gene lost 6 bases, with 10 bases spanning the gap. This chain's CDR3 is CASSLRVYPEAFF. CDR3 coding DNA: TGTGCCAGCAGCTTACGGGTATACCCTGAAGCTTTCTTT.

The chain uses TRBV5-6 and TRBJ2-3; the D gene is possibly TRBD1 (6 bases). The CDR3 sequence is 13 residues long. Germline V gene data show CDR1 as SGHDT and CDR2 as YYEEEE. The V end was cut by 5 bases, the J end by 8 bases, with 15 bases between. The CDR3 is CASRGSAQGTQYF. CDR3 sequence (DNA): TGTGCCAGCAGGGGGAGTGCACAGGGTACGCAGTATTTT.

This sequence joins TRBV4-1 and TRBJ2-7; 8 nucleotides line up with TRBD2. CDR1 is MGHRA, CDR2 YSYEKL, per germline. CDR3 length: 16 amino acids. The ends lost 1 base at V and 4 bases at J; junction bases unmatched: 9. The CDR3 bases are TGCGCCAGCAGCCAAGGGTCGGCGGGGGGAATTTACGAGCAGTACTTC. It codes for CASSQGSAGGIYEQYF.

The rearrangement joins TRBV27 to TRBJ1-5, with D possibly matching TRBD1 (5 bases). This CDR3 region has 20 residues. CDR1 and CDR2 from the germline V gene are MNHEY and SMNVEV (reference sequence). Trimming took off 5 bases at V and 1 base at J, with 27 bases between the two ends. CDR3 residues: CASSEDRDPSLYTSNQPQHF. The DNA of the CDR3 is TGTGCCAGCAGTGAAGACCGGGACCCGTCTCTATATACGAGCAATCAGCCCCAGCATTTT.

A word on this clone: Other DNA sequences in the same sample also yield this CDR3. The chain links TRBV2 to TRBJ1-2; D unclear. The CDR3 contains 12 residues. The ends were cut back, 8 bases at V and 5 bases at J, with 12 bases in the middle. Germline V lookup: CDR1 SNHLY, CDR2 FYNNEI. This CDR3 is CASSGQTYGYTF. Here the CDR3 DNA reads TGTGCCAGCTCTGGCCAGACTTATGGCTACACCTTC.

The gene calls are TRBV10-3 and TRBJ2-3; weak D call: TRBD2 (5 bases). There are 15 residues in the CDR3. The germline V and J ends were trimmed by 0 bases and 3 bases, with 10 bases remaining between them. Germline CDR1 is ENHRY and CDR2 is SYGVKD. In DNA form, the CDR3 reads TGTGCCATCAGTGAGTCGTACGGGATTACAGATACGCAGTATTTT. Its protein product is CAISESYGITDTQYF.

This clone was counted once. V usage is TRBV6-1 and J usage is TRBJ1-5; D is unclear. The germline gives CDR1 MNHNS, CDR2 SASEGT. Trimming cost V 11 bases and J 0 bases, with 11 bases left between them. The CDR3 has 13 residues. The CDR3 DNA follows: TGTGCCTCGGAGCCGAATAGCAATCAGCCCCAGCATTTT. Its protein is CASEPNSNQPQHF.

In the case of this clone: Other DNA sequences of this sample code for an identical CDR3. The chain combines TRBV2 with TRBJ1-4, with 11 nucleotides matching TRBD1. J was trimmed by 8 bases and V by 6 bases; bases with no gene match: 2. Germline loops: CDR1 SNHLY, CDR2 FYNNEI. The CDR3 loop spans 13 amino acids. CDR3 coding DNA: TGTGCCAGCAGGGACAGGGGGCGAGAAAAACTGTTTTTT. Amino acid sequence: CASRDRGREKLFF.

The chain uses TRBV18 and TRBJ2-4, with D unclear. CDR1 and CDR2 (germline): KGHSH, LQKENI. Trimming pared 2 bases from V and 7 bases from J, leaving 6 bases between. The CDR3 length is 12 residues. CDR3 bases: TGTGCCAGCTCACCAGCCCTGAACATTCAGTACTTC. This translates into CASSPALNIQYF.